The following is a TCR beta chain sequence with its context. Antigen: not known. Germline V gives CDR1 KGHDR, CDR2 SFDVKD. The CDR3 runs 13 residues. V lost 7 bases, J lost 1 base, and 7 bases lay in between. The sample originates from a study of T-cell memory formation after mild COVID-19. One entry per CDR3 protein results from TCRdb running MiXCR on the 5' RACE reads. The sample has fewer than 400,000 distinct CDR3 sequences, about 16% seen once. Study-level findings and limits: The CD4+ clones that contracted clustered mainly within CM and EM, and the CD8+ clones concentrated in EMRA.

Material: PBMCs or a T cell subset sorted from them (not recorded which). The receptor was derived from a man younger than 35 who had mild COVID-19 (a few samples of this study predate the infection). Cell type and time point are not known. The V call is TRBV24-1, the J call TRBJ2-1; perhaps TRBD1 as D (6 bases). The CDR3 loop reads CATRDSSYNEQFF. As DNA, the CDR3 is TGTGCCACCAGGGACAGTTCCTACAATGAGCAGTTCTTC.